This record concerns one TCR beta chain sequence. This sample is part of a study of beta chain features in type 1 diabetes. cDNA synthesis used the whole RNA isolate, giving expressed TCRB sequences. The table came from immunoSEQ multiplex PCR; TCRdb's copy has only in-frame clones and leaves some out. This table has around 180,000 clones, about 13% appearing once. Germline-derived CDR1 and CDR2 are SGHVS and FNYEAQ. This CDR3 has 14 amino acids. Trimming took 5 bases from V and 4 from J, leaving 13 bases between them. Sequencing used central memory CD4+ T cells from blood. The chain has TRBV7-6 and TRBJ2-3; maybe TRBD2 (6 bases). The receptor comes from a woman aged 18-35 years in good health. The CDR3 here is CASSRGTSSDTQYF. CDR3 bases: TGTGCCAGCAGCCGAGGGACTTCCTCAGATACGCAGTATTTT.